A single sample gave rise to the 24 T cell receptor beta chains below, sequenced in a study of blood T cell repertoires in COVID-19. TCRdb's table, derived via immunoSEQ multiplex PCR, lists solely in-frame clones and lacks some. The repertoire holds about 330,000 clones, with approximately 89% as singletons. The material sequenced was PBMCs or T cells enriched from blood (not recorded which). These receptor sequences come from a woman in her 30s who had recovered from COVID-19.

In this sample, this clone turned up once. This specimen includes other DNA sequences encoding the same CDR3. The chain couples TRBV19 to TRBJ2-3, with D maybe TRBD1 (5 bases). With 0 bases removed from V and 5 bases from J, the gap between germline ends came to 6 bases. Germline CDR1 is LNHDA and CDR2 is SQIVND (reference sequence). The CDR3 runs to 13 residues. This CDR3 reads CASSIDQGDTQYF. Written as DNA, the CDR3 is TGTGCCAGTAGTATAGACCAGGGAGATACGCAGTATTTT.

This chain uses TRBV9 with TRBJ2-7; D is uncertain. Germline values: CDR1 SGDLS, CDR2 YYNGEE. This CDR3 contains 15 residues. Trimming shortened V by 4 bases and J by 1 base, and 15 bases separated the two germline ends. CDR3 sequence (DNA): TGTGCCAGCAGCTACACAAGTTCCCCTTCCTACGAGCAGTACTTC. Amino acids: CASSYTSSPSYEQYF.

The chain is built from TRBV15 and TRBJ1-2; TRBD1 agrees at 9 bases. The CDR3 covers 15 residues. The germline CDR1 and CDR2 sequences are LNHNV and YYDKDF (reference sequence). J gave up 7 bases and V 5 bases, and 11 bases lay outside the gene matches. The CDR3 protein is CATSRPMDRGGGYTF. The CDR3 coding sequence is TGTGCCACCAGCCGCCCTATGGACAGGGGAGGTGGCTACACCTTC. Variable domain in full (rest from reference TRBV15 and TRBJ1-2): DAMVIQNPRYQVTQFGKPVTLSCSQTLNHNVMYWYQQKSSQAPKLLFHYYDKDFNNEADTPDNFQSRRPNTSFCFLDIRSPGLGDTAMYLCATSRPMDRGGGYTFGSGTRLTVV.

This rearrangement joins TRBV11-2 to TRBJ1-2; 7 nucleotides agree with TRBD1. V lost 5 bases to trimming and J lost 8 bases; unmatched junction nucleotides: 8. Germline CDR1 reads SGHAT; CDR2 reads FQNNGV. The CDR3 is made up of 13 amino acids. CDR3 DNA: TGTGCCAGCAGCCTGGACAGGTTCCGCGGCTACACCTTC. Its translation is CASSLDRFRGYTF.

Of note for this clone: In the same sample, other DNA sequences code for this CDR3. The rearrangement uses TRBV6-5 and TRBJ1-2, with TRBD1 as a possible D gene (6 bases). Between the trimmed V and J ends, which lost 6 bases and 2 bases, there was a span of 10 bases. CDR3 length equals 13 residues. CDR1 is MNHEY and CDR2 is SVGAGI in the germline V gene. This chain's CDR3 is CASRLDSNYGYTF. The CDR3 DNA follows: TGTGCCAGCAGGCTGGACAGCAACTATGGCTACACCTTC.

The CDR3 spells CASSPARSLGANVLTF. In DNA form, the CDR3 reads TGTGCCAGCTCACCCGCCCGCAGTTTGGGGGCCAACGTCCTGACTTTC. The chain links TRBV18 to TRBJ2-6, with D uncertain. The length of the CDR3 is 16 residues. Germline loops: CDR1 KGHSH, CDR2 LQKENI. V lost 3 bases to trimming and J lost 4 bases, with 13 bases between them.

The chain couples TRBV3-1 (or the pseudogene TRBV3-2) to TRBJ1-1; no firm D call. This CDR3 has 12 residues. The germline CDR1 and CDR2 sequences are LGHDT and YNNKEL (reference sequence). Trimming took off 2 bases at V and 3 bases at J, with 4 bases between the two ends. CDR3 sequence: CASSQSYTEAFF. The CDR3 DNA is TGTGCCAGCAGCCAATCGTACACTGAAGCTTTCTTT.

V gene TRBV6-1 combines with J gene TRBJ1-5; D is uncertain. There are 15 residues in the CDR3. Trimming shortened V by 2 bases and J by 4 bases, and 12 bases separated the two germline ends. Germline V gives CDR1 MNHNS, CDR2 SASEGT. The DNA for the CDR3 is TGTGCCAGCAGTGAAATGGTCCAGACAAATCAGCCCCAGCATTTT. Translated: CASSEMVQTNQPQHF.

This sequence joins TRBV27 and TRBJ2-1; possible D gene TRBD1, 6 bases. This CDR3 has 13 residues. Trimming stripped 3 bases from V and 7 bases from J, with 10 bases between. Germline CDR1 is MNHEY and CDR2 is SMNVEV (reference sequence). CDR3 protein: CASSFNRANEQFF. CDR3 DNA sequence: TGTGCCAGCAGTTTTAACAGGGCTAATGAGCAGTTCTTC.

The chain recombines TRBV5-6 with TRBJ2-2; D perhaps matches TRBD2 (5 bases). Trimming took 5 bases from V and 3 from J, leaving 11 bases between them. The germline gives CDR1 SGHDT, CDR2 YYEEEE. The CDR3 consists of 14 residues. CDR3 amino acids: CASRLDSYTGELFF. The CDR3 nucleotides are TGTGCCAGCAGACTAGATTCATACACCGGGGAGCTGTTTTTT.

Here the CDR3 reads CASSYDEGNYEQYF. The DNA of the CDR3 is TGTGCCAGCAGTTACGATGAGGGAAACTACGAGCAGTACTTC. V is TRBV6-2 or TRBV6-3 and J is TRBJ2-7; perhaps TRBD2 as D (5 bases). CDR1 and CDR2 (germline): MNHEY, SVGEGT. The CDR3 has 14 amino acids. The ends were cut back, 2 bases at V and 3 bases at J, with 11 bases in the middle.

The chain links TRBV5-4 to TRBJ2-3, with 8 nucleotides matching TRBD1. Germline V lookup: CDR1 SGHNT, CDR2 YYREEE (reference sequence). J lost 0 bases, V lost 3 bases, and 6 bases had no gene match. The CDR3 has 16 amino acids. The CDR3 loop reads CASSSRQGMSTDTQYF. The CDR3 DNA reads as TGTGCCAGCAGCTCCCGACAGGGGATGAGCACAGATACGCAGTATTTT.

In its sample, this clone was seen once. This chain connects TRBV28 to TRBJ1-1; D remains unclear. Germline V gives CDR1 MDHEN, CDR2 SYDVKM. The CDR3 has 13 amino acids. V was cut by 2 bases and J by 11 bases, with 15 bases left in between. The CDR3: CASSLGTGNRAFF. The CDR3 region has the DNA TGTGCCAGCAGTTTAGGTACGGGGAATCGGGCTTTCTTT.

The J gene is TRBJ2-1, the V gene TRBV4-3; D perhaps matches TRBD2 (5 bases). The germline CDR1 and CDR2 sequences are LGHNA and YSLEER. The CDR3 consists of 12 residues. Trimming took 1 base from V and 10 from J, leaving 8 bases between them. CDR3 nucleotides: TGCGCCAGCAGCCAAGTCGAGGGAGAGCAGTTCTTC. Translation gives CASSQVEGEQFF.

To note about this clone: The sample contains more than one DNA sequence encoding this CDR3. The chain has TRBV6-2 or TRBV6-3 and TRBJ1-5; 7 nucleotides match TRBD1. Germline values: CDR1 MNHEY, CDR2 SVGEGT. V shed 4 bases, J shed 2 bases, and the junction held 8 bases outside the gene matches. The CDR3 consists of 16 residues. CDR3 loop: CASSSNRGLGNQPQHF. Here the CDR3 DNA reads TGTGCCAGCAGTTCAAACAGGGGACTGGGCAATCAGCCCCAGCATTTT.

The chain employs TRBV30 and TRBJ1-2; 9 nucleotides match TRBD1. V lost 3 bases to trimming and J lost 2 bases; unmatched junction nucleotides: 10. The CDR3 is 16 amino acids. In germline, CDR1 is GTSNPN, CDR2 SVGIG (reference sequence). CDR3 residues: CAWRVTGGQGNYGYTF. Here the CDR3 DNA reads TGTGCCTGGAGGGTGACAGGGGGTCAAGGAAACTATGGCTACACCTTC.

This clone was observed once. The V gene is TRBV2, the J gene TRBJ2-7; tentatively, D is TRBD1 (6 bases). Germline V gives CDR1 SNHLY, CDR2 FYNNEI. This CDR3 has 13 residues. V was trimmed by 5 bases and J by 0 bases, leaving 8 bases between them. The CDR3 coding sequence is TGTGCCAGCAGTACAGGGTCCTCCTACGAGCAGTACTTC. Its translation: CASSTGSSYEQYF.

The CDR3 reads CASSPPGWGELFF. CDR3 coding DNA: TGTGCCAGCTCACCTCCCGGTTGGGGGGAGCTGTTTTTT. The V gene is TRBV18, the J gene TRBJ2-2, with D unresolved. CDR3 size: 13 residues. Germline loops: CDR1 KGHSH, CDR2 LQKENI. With 3 bases removed from V and 8 bases from J, the gap between germline ends came to 10 bases.

CDR3 loop: CASSLDRVTDTQYF. The CDR3 coding sequence is TGTGCCAGCAGCTTAGATCGGGTCACAGATACGCAGTATTTT. V and J are TRBV11-2 and TRBJ2-3, with no clear D. Germline assignment: CDR1 SGHAT and CDR2 FQNNGV. Deletions cut 0 bases from V and 2 bases from J, with 6 bases between. The CDR3 consists of 14 residues.

The chain joins TRBV2 to TRBJ1-3, with 7 bases fitting TRBD1. Germline CDR1 SNHLY, CDR2 FYNNEI. Trimming removed 7 bases from V and 2 bases from J; junction bases left unmatched: 5. The CDR3 has 14 residues. The CDR3 loop reads CASNLQGPGNTIYF. In DNA, the CDR3 is TGTGCCAGCAACCTACAGGGGCCTGGAAACACCATATATTTT.

This clone came up once. The DNA is left out, because the CDR3 cannot be placed on it with certainty; the CDR3 is given as TCRdb lists it. This chain joins TRBV5-1 and TRBJ1-2. CDR1 SGHRS and CDR2 YFSETQ come from the germline V gene. Both ends counted, the CDR3 spans 13 residues. The CDR3 reads CASSFGEGYGYTF.

The chain combines TRBV25-1 with TRBJ1-2; D is unresolved. This CDR3 contains 17 residues. Germline CDR1 and CDR2: MGHDK and SYGVNS. Deletions cut 0 bases from V and 6 bases from J, with 20 bases between. The CDR3 spells CASSEYFVTESIDGYTF. The CDR3 nucleotides read TGTGCCAGCAGTGAATATTTCGTGACTGAGTCGATCGATGGCTACACCTTC.

The V call is TRBV4-3, the J call TRBJ2-4, with TRBD1 identical over 10 bases. The CDR3 is 15 amino acids. Germline V gives CDR1 LGHNA, CDR2 YSLEER. With V trimmed by 8 bases and J by 7 bases, 11 bases remained unmatched. DNA for the CDR3: TGCGCCAGCCGCGCCGACAGGGGGCTTCAGAACATTCAGTACTTC. It translates to CASRADRGLQNIQYF.

The chain uses TRBV30 and TRBJ2-7; D is possibly TRBD2 (6 bases). CDR1 and CDR2 from the germline V gene are GTSNPN and SVGIG (reference sequence). The V gene lost 3 bases and the J gene lost 0 bases, with 15 bases spanning the gap. CDR3 length: 15 residues. The CDR3 DNA reads as TGTGCCTGGAGCCACGGGGGAGGTTTCTCCTACGAGCAGTACTTC. Translating gives CAWSHGGGFSYEQYF.